This TCR beta chain was sequenced during a study of cytomegalovirus exposure and HLA in healthy donors. Despite likely unrecorded immune exposures, the donors were nominally healthy at the time of sampling. Germline V lookup: CDR1 SGHTA, CDR2 FQGNSA. CDR3 length: 14 residues. V was pared by 8 bases and J by 5 bases, with 5 bases of the junction left unmatched. General study results and limits: Specificity of three CMV-associated chains for CMV antigens was verified in vitro. Highly shared sequence variants in one cluster were likely a sequencing artifact. The authors later found HLA-associated TCR beta chains more clonally expanded than equally common others.

With respect to this clone: The target antigen is unknown.

Researchers ran the PCR with 60 Vbeta and 13 Jbeta primers. Here immunoSEQ multiplex PCR was the method, and the copy in TCRdb shows in-frame clones only, minus some. This repertoire shows some 81,000 clones, 73% found once; its top ten account for 15% to 20%. This sequence joins TRBV7-2 and TRBJ2-5; 13 bases align to TRBD2. This sequence was found in a woman aged 35 to 49 in good health and CMV-seropositive. Sequences were obtained from PBMCs. CDR3 sequence reads: CASRTSGSTETQYF. The CDR3 coding sequence is TGTGCCAGCCGGACTAGCGGGAGTACGGAGACCCAGTACTTC.